Sequencing of this T cell receptor (beta chain) was carried out in a study of cytomegalovirus exposure and HLA in healthy donors. At the level of the study: The 120 or so validation repertoires matched the approximately 700 first-cohort repertoires in platform, a later analysis reported. General observations from the study: Among TCR beta chains, those listed as cytomegalovirus-associated numbered more than 150. In vitro testing confirmed a few CMV-associated chains as specific for CMV antigens. The tendency of first-cohort TCR clusters to co-occur in the roughly 130 validation repertoires emerged from a later analysis.

Sequenced by immunoSEQ multiplex PCR; TCRdb stores in-frame clones only, minus some. Counted here are approximately 76,000 clones, 94% occurring once; the ten biggest clones make up about 2.1%. J was trimmed by 7 bases and V by 6 bases; bases with no gene match: 12. The CDR3 covers 15 residues. CDR1 and CDR2 (germline): LGHNT, FRNRAP. On this clone itself: Its target is unknown.

This chain links TRBV12-5 with TRBJ1-1, with TRBD1 matching 9 bases. Material for sequencing was PBMCs. The TCR comes from a woman aged 18-29 years in good health and CMV-seronegative. The CDR3 reads CASGQPGQGEVEAFF. The CDR3 DNA follows: TGTGCTAGTGGACAGCCGGGACAGGGAGAGGTTGAAGCTTTCTTT.